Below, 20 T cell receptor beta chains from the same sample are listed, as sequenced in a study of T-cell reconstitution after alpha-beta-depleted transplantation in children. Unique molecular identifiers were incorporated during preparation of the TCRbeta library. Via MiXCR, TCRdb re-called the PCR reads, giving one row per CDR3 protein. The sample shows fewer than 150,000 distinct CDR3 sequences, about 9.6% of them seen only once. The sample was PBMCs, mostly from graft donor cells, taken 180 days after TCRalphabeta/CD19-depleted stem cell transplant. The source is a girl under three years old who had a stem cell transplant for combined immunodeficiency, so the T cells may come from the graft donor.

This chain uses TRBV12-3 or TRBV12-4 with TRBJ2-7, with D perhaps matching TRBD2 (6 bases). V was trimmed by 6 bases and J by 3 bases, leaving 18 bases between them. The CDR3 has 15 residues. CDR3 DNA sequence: TGTGCCAGCAGCCCGGGGGACGGTGGGTTCTACGAGCAGTACTTC. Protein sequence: CASSPGDGGFYEQYF.

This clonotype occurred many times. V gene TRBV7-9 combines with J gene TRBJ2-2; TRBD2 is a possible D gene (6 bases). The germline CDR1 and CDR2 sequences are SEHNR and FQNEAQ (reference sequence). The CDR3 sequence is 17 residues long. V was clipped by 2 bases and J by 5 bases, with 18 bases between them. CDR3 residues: CASSLRAAPGVTGELFF. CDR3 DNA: TGTGCCAGCAGCTTAAGAGCGGCTCCGGGGGTGACCGGGGAGCTGTTTTTT. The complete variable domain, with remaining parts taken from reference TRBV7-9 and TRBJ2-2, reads DTGVSQNPRHKITKRGQNVTFRCDPISEHNRLYWYRQTLGQGPEFLTYFQNEAQLEKSRLLSDRFSAERPKGSFSTLEIQRTEQGDSAMYLCASSLRAAPGVTGELFFGEGSRLTVL.

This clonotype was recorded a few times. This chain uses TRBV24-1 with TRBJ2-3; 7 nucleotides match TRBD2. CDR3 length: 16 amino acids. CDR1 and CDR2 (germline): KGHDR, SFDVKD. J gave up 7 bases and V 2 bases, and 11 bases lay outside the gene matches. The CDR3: CATSDSPGGGRYTQYF. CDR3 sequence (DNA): TGTGCCACCAGTGATTCCCCGGGAGGTGGCCGCTATACGCAGTATTTT.

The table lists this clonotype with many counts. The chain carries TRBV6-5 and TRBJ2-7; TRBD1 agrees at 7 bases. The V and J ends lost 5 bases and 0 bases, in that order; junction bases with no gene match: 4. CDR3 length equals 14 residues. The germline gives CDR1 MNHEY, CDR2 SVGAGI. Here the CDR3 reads CASSRTGFSYEQYF. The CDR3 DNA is TGTGCCAGCAGTCGGACAGGCTTCTCCTACGAGCAGTACTTC.

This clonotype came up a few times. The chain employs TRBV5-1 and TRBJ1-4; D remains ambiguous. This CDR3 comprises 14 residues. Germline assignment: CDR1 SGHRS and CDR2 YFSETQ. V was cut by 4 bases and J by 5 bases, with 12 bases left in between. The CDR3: CASSPRTPNEKLFF. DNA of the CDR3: TGCGCCAGCAGCCCTCGGACCCCGAATGAAAAACTGTTTTTT.

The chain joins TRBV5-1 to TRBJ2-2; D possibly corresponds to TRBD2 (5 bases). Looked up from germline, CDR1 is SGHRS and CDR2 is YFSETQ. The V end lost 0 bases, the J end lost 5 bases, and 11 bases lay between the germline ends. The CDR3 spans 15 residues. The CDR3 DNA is TGCGCCAGCAGCTTGGCCCCGACGGGGACCGGGGAGCTGTTTTTT. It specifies CASSLAPTGTGELFF. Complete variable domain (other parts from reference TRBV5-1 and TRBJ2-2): KAGVTQTPRYLIKTRGQQVTLSCSPISGHRSVSWYQQTPGQGLQFLFEYFSETQRNKGNFPGRFSGRQFSNSRSEMNVSTLELGDSALYLCASSLAPTGTGELFFGEGSRLTVL.

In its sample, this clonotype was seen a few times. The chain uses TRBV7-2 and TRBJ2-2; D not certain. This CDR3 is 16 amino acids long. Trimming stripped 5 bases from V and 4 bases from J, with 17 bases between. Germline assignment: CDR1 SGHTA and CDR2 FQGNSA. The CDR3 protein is CASSPKVRTFTGELFF. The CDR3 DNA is TGTGCCAGCAGCCCGAAAGTCAGGACCTTCACCGGGGAGCTGTTTTTT.

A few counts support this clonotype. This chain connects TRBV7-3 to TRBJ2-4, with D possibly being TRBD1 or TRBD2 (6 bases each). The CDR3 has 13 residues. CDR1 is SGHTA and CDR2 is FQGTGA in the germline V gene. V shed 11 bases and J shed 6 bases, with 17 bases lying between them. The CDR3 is CASALGGTNIQYF. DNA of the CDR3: TGTGCCTCCGCCCTCGGGGGCACAAACATTCAGTACTTC.

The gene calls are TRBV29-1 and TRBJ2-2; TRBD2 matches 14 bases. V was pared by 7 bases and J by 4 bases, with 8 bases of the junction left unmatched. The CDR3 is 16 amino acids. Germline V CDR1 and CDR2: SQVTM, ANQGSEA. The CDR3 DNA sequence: TGCAGCGGTTCAGGACTAGCGGGGGGTTTCACCGGGGAGCTGTTTTTT. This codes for CSGSGLAGGFTGELFF.

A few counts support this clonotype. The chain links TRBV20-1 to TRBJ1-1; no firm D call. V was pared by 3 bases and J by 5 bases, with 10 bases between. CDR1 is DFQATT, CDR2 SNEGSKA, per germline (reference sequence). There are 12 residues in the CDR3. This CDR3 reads CSARDPPTEAFF. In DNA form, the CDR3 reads TGCAGTGCTAGGGACCCCCCTACTGAAGCTTTCTTT.

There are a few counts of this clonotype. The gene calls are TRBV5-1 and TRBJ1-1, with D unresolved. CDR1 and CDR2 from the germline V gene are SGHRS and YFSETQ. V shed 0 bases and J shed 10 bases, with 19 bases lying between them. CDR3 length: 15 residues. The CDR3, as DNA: TGCGCCAGCAGCTTGGGACCCTGGAGGGCCCTAGGAGCTTTCTTT. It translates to CASSLGPWRALGAFF. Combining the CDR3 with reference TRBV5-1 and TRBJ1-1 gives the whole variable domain KAGVTQTPRYLIKTRGQQVTLSCSPISGHRSVSWYQQTPGQGLQFLFEYFSETQRNKGNFPGRFSGRQFSNSRSEMNVSTLELGDSALYLCASSLGPWRALGAFFGQGTRLTVV.

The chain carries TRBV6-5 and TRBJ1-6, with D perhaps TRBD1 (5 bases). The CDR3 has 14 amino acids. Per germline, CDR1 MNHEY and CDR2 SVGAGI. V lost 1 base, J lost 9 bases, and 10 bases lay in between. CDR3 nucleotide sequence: TGTGCCAGCAGTTACTTGTCGGGGGTTTCACCCCTCCACTTT. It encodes CASSYLSGVSPLHF.

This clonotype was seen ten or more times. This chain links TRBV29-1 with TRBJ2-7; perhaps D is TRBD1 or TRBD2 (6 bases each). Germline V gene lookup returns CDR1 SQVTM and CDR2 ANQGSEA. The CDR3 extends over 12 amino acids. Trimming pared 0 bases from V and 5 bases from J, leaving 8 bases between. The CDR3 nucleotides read TGCAGCGTTGAAGAGGGGGGCGACGAGCAGTACTTC. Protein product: CSVEEGGDEQYF.

The CDR3 DNA is TGCAGTGCTAGTTGGGTGGGACCTAATCAGCCCCAGCATTTT. Protein: CSASWVGPNQPQHF. The V call is TRBV20-1, the J call TRBJ1-5; possible D gene TRBD1, 5 bases. From germline, CDR1 is DFQATT and CDR2 SNEGSKA (reference sequence). V dropped 3 bases and J dropped 4 bases, with 13 bases sitting between them. The CDR3 covers 14 residues.

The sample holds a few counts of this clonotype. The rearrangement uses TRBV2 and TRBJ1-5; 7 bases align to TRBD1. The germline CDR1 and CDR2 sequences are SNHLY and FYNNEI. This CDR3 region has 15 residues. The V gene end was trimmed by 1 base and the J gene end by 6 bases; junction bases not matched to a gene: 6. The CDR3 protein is CASSEGERGLQPQHF. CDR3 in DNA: TGTGCCAGCAGTGAAGGGGAGAGGGGGCTTCAGCCCCAGCATTTT.

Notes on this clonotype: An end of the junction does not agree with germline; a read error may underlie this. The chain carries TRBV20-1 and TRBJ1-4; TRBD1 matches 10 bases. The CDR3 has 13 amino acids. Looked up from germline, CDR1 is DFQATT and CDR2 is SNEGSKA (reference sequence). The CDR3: CCAIGTGDYQLFF. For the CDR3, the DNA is TGCTGTGCTATCGGGACAGGGGACTATCAACTGTTTTTT.

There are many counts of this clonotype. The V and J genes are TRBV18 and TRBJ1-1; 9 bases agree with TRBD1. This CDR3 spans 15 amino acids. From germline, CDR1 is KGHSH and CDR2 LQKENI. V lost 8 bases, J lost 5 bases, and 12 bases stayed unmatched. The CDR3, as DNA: TGTGCCAGCCGTCTTGACAGGGGGAGAGGGACTGAAGCTTTCTTT. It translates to CASRLDRGRGTEAFF.

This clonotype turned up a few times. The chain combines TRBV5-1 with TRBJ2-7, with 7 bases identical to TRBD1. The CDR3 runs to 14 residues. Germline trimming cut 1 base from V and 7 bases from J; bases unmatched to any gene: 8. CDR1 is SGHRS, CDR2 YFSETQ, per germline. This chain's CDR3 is CASSLTGALGEQYF. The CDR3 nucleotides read TGCGCCAGCAGCTTGACAGGGGCCCTTGGGGAGCAGTACTTC.

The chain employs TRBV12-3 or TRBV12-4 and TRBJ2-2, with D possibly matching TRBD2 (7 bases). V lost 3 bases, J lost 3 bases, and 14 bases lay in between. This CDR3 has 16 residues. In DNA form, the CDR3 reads TGTGCCAGCAGTTTTATCGGGGGGCCGGACACCGGGGAGCTGTTTTTT. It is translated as CASSFIGGPDTGELFF.

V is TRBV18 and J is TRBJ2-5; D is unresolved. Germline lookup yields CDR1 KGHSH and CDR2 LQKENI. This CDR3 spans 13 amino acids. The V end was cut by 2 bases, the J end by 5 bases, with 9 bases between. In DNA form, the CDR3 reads TGTGCCAGCTCACCAGGGTCTGCGGAGACCCAGTACTTC. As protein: CASSPGSAETQYF.